This T cell receptor (delta chain) was identified in a study of gamma-delta T cells after stem cell transplantation. The J segment lost 3 bases and the V segment lost 0 bases, leaving 2 bases of the junction unmatched. The CDR3 totals 15 residues. From germline, CDR1 is GEAIGNYY and CDR2 EKD. TCRdb made new clone calls on the RT-PCR reads using CATT. The sample contains over 2,000 delta-chain clones, around 18% of which appear only once. This clone is labeled large. The V gene is TRDV2, the J gene TRDJ1; TRDD3 matches 11 bases. Sample: gamma-delta T cells. This TCR derives from a human donor. It is not recorded whose cells these are; they may come from a transplant donor. The CDR3 loop is CACDTLGDTPDKLIF. CDR3 sequence (DNA): TGTGCCTGTGACACCCTGGGGGATACTCCCGATAAACTCATCTTT.